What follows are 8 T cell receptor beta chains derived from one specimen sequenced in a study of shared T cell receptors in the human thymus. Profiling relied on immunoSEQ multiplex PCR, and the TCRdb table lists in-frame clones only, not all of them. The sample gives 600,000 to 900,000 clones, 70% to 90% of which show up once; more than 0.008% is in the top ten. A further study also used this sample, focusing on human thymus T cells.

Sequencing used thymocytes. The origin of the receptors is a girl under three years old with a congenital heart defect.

For the CDR3, the DNA is TGTGCCATCAGTGACACCCCGACAGGGGTCCTGTACAATGAGCAGTTCTTC. Amino acids: CAISDTPTGVLYNEQFF. The chain uses TRBV10-3 and TRBJ2-1, with 8 bases that match TRBD1. CDR3 size: 17 residues. Germline CDR1 ENHRY, CDR2 SYGVKD. V dropped 3 bases and J dropped 4; count of bases not matched to a gene: 11.

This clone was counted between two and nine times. CDR3 residues: CAISGTEISSTDTQYF. DNA for the CDR3: TGTGCCATCAGTGGGACAGAGATATCCAGCACAGATACGCAGTATTTT. The V and J genes are TRBV10-3 and TRBJ2-3; D is perhaps TRBD1 (6 bases). This CDR3 comprises 16 residues. V lost 4 bases, J lost 0 bases, and 14 bases lay in between. Germline CDR1 and CDR2: ENHRY and SYGVKD.

In DNA form, the CDR3 reads TGTGCCAGTATGGTCTGGTATCAGGGGCCACACTCTGGGGCCAACGTCCTGACTTTC. Its translation: CASMVWYQGPHSGANVLTF. The chain combines TRBV19 with TRBJ2-6; D may be TRBD1 (6 bases). The V and J ends lost 7 bases and 0 bases respectively, with 22 bases between them. CDR3 length: 19 residues. Germline V gene data show CDR1 as LNHDA and CDR2 as SQIVND (reference sequence).

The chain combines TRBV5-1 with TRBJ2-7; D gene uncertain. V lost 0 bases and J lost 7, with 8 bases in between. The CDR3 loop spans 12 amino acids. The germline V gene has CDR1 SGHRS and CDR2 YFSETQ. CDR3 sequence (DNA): TGCGCCAGCAGCTTGGGTTTCCTAGAGCAGTACTTC. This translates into CASSLGFLEQYF.

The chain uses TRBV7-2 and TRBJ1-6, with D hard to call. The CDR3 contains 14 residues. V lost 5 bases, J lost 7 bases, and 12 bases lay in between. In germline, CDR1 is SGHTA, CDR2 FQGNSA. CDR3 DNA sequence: TGTGCCAGCAGCGCTCCCCGGGGAAATTCACCCCTCCACTTT. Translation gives CASSAPRGNSPLHF. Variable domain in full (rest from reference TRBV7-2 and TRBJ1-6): GAGVSQSPSNKVTEKGKDVELRCDPISGHTALYWYRQSLGQGLEFLIYFQGNSAPDKSGLPSDRFSAERTGGSVSTLTIQRTQQEDSAVYLCASSAPRGNSPLHFGNGTRLTVT.

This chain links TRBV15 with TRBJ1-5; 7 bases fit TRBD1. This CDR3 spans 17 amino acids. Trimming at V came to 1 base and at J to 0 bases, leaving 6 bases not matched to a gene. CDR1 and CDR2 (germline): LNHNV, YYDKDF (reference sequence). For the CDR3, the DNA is TGTGCCACCAGCAGAGGCGGGGACAGATATAGCAATCAGCCCCAGCATTTT. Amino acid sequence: CATSRGGDRYSNQPQHF.

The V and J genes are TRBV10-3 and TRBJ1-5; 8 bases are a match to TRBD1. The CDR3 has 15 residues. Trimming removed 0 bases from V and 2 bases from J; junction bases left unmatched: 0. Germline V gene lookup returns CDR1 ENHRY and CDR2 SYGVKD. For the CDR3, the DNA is TGTGCCATCAGTGAGTCGACAGGGGGCAATCAGCCCCAGCATTTT. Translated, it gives CAISESTGGNQPQHF.

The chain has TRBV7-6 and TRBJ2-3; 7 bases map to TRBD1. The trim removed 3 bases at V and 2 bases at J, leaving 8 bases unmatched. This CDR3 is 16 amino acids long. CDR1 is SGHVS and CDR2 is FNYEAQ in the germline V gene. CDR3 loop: CASSFHRDRVTDTQYF. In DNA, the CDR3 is TGTGCCAGCAGCTTCCACCGGGACAGAGTCACAGATACGCAGTATTTT.